The 17 T cell receptor beta chains below all came from one sample that was sequenced in a study of cytomegalovirus exposure and HLA in healthy donors. The PCR employed 60 Vbeta primers together with 13 Jbeta primers. Assay used: immunoSEQ multiplex PCR; TCRdb lists only in-frame clones, some missing. Here the sample spans about 160,000 clones, over 75% being singletons. Sequencing was carried out using PBMCs. Receptors were obtained from a woman aged 18-29 years in good health and CMV-seronegative.

V gene TRBV5-1 combines with J gene TRBJ1-1; D is possibly TRBD1 (5 bases). Germline values: CDR1 SGHRS, CDR2 YFSETQ. The CDR3 spans 14 residues. Trimming removed 2 bases at V and 4 bases at J, with 12 bases between. CDR3 protein: CASSFNPGGTEAFF. The CDR3 region has the DNA TGCGCCAGCAGCTTTAACCCGGGGGGCACTGAAGCTTTCTTT. Full variable domain (remainder filled in from reference TRBV5-1 and TRBJ1-1): KAGVTQTPRYLIKTRGQQVTLSCSPISGHRSVSWYQQTPGQGLQFLFEYFSETQRNKGNFPGRFSGRQFSNSRSEMNVSTLELGDSALYLCASSFNPGGTEAFFGQGTRLTVV.

In this sample, this clone turned up once. The chain combines TRBV2 with TRBJ1-6; 7 bases agree with TRBD1. With 4 bases clipped from V and 8 bases from J, the junction kept 8 bases outside the gene matches. Germline loops: CDR1 SNHLY, CDR2 FYNNEI. The CDR3 runs to 15 residues. CDR3 sequence: CASSGPTGRDSPLHF. The CDR3 DNA follows: TGTGCCAGCAGTGGCCCGACAGGGAGAGATTCACCCCTCCACTTT. Full variable domain (missing parts from reference TRBV2 and TRBJ1-6): EPEVTQTPSHQVTQMGQEVILRCVPISNHLYFYWYRQILGQKVEFLVSFYNNEISEKSEIFDDQFSVERPDGSNFTLKIRSTKLEDSAMYFCASSGPTGRDSPLHFGNGTRLTVT.

This rearrangement joins TRBV29-1 to TRBJ2-7, with 7 bases fitting TRBD1. This CDR3 is 13 amino acids long. Germline V gene data show CDR1 as SQVTM and CDR2 as ANQGSEA. V gave up 5 bases and J gave up 1 base; unmatched junction bases: 5. Written as DNA, the CDR3 is TGCAGCGTTCACAGGGGACATTCCTACGAGCAGTACTTC. Translating gives CSVHRGHSYEQYF.

The count of this clone is one. This chain uses TRBV5-1 with TRBJ2-5, with 10 nucleotides matching TRBD2. CDR3 length: 15 amino acids. Germline V gene lookup returns CDR1 SGHRS and CDR2 YFSETQ. Germline trimming cut 0 bases from V and 3 bases from J; bases unmatched to any gene: 2. In DNA, the CDR3 is TGCGCCAGCAGCTTGGTACTAGCGGGAAAAGAGACCCAGTACTTC. Residues: CASSLVLAGKETQYF.

This clone has more than one count but fewer than ten. The chain recombines TRBV15 with TRBJ2-7; 10 bases fit TRBD1. CDR1 is LNHNV and CDR2 is YYDKDF in the germline V gene (reference sequence). The CDR3 has 16 amino acids. V was clipped by 2 bases and J by 6 bases; unmatched bases: 10. DNA of the CDR3: TGTGCCACCAGCAGAAACTCCGGGACAGGGGTCGCCGAGCAGTACTTC. Encoded protein: CATSRNSGTGVAEQYF.

The V call is TRBV19, the J call TRBJ2-7, with 12 bases lining up with TRBD2. The germline CDR1 and CDR2 sequences are LNHDA and SQIVND (reference sequence). Losses at the gene ends were 8 bases for V and 1 base for J; bases not matched to a gene: 3. The CDR3 consists of 14 residues. The CDR3 sequence is CASSTSGRSYEQYF. CDR3 nucleotide sequence: TGTGCCAGTTCAACTAGCGGGAGGTCCTACGAGCAGTACTTC.

This clone has just a few counts. The genes are TRBV15 and TRBJ2-7; no reliable D call. The CDR3 runs 12 residues. Trimming pared 5 bases from V and 6 bases from J, leaving 11 bases between. Germline CDR1 LNHNV, CDR2 YYDKDF (reference sequence). The chain's CDR3 is CATSLRRGEQYF. CDR3 in DNA: TGTGCCACCAGCTTAAGAAGAGGCGAGCAGTACTTC.

The CDR3 DNA sequence: TGTGCCAGCAGGGGGACAGGGGTTGCTCAGCCCCAGCATTTT. Translated: CASRGTGVAQPQHF. This chain links TRBV25-1 with TRBJ1-5; TRBD1 matches 10 bases. This CDR3 is built from 14 residues. With V trimmed by 6 bases and J by 6 bases, 5 bases remained unmatched. Germline assignment: CDR1 MGHDK and CDR2 SYGVNS.

This clone was detected only once. The chain joins TRBV28 to TRBJ2-1; 7 nucleotides match TRBD2. The CDR3 has 14 residues. The trim removed 6 bases at V and 0 bases at J, leaving 2 bases unmatched. Looked up from germline, CDR1 is MDHEN and CDR2 is SYDVKM. CDR3 sequence reads: CASRRGGSYNEQFF. The CDR3 nucleotides read TGTGCCAGCAGACGCGGGGGCTCCTACAATGAGCAGTTCTTC.

This clone was recorded only once. The genes are TRBV11-2 and TRBJ2-5, with unresolved D. This CDR3 has 12 residues. The germline gives CDR1 SGHAT, CDR2 FQNNGV. Trimming shortened V by 1 base and J by 7 bases, and 7 bases separated the two germline ends. The CDR3 DNA is TGTGCCAGCAGCTTAGCGGTAACGACCCAGTACTTC. This sequence encodes CASSLAVTTQYF. Combining the CDR3 with reference TRBV11-2 and TRBJ2-5 gives the whole variable domain EAGVAQSPRYKIIEKRQSVAFWCNPISGHATLYWYQQILGQGPKLLIQFQNNGVVDDSQLPKDRFSAERLKGVDSTLKIQPAKLEDSAVYLCASSLAVTTQYFGPGTRLLVL.

The chain has TRBV2 and TRBJ1-4; 9 bases agree with TRBD1. V lost 3 bases to trimming and J lost 5 bases; unmatched junction nucleotides: 4. In germline, CDR1 is SNHLY, CDR2 FYNNEI. The CDR3 contains 15 residues. The DNA of the CDR3 is TGTGCCAGCAGTGAGGAAACAGGGGGCAATGAAAAACTGTTTTTT. Translation gives CASSEETGGNEKLFF.

The gene calls are TRBV2 and TRBJ1-2; TRBD1 aligns across 8 bases. This CDR3 is 13 amino acids long. J lost 1 base, V lost 7 bases, and 2 bases had no gene match. Germline V gene data show CDR1 as SNHLY and CDR2 as FYNNEI. CDR3 protein: CASKGQGNYGYTF. Here the CDR3 DNA reads TGTGCCAGCAAAGGACAGGGTAACTATGGCTACACCTTC.

The chain combines TRBV10-2 with TRBJ2-5; a possible D gene is TRBD1 (6 bases). The better agreement between TRBJ2-7 and the DNA end casts doubt on the J call. The germline V gene has CDR1 WSHSY and CDR2 SAAADI. The CDR3 extends over 14 amino acids. The CDR3 region is CASSAGASIHEQYF. In nucleotides, the CDR3 is TGCGCCAGCTCGGCAGGGGCTTCTATCCACGAGCAGTACTTC.

The chain recombines TRBV7-7 with TRBJ2-5, with D maybe TRBD2 (6 bases). The CDR3 runs 16 residues. CDR1 is SSHAT, CDR2 FNYEAQ, per germline (reference sequence). Trimming took off 1 base at V and 2 bases at J, with 14 bases between the two ends. For the CDR3, the DNA is TGTGCCAGCAGCTTAGGCGTTATGGGGACTCAAGAGACCCAGTACTTC. Amino acids: CASSLGVMGTQETQYF.

V gene TRBV13 combines with J gene TRBJ1-1, with 9 bases aligning to TRBD1. Germline V gene lookup returns CDR1 PRHDT and CDR2 FYEKMQ (reference sequence). The CDR3 spans 15 residues. Losses at the gene ends were 4 bases for V and 3 bases for J; bases not matched to a gene: 6. CDR3 protein: CASSSQGAGDTEAFF. DNA of the CDR3: TGTGCCAGCAGCTCACAGGGGGCAGGGGACACTGAAGCTTTCTTT. Supplemented by reference TRBV13 and TRBJ1-1, the full variable domain reads AAGVIQSPRHLIKEKRETATLKCYPIPRHDTVYWYQQGPGQDPQFLISFYEKMQSDKGSIPDRFSAQQFSDYHSELNMSSLELGDSALYFCASSSQGAGDTEAFFGQGTRLTVV.

This chain uses TRBV28 with TRBJ1-2; 9 bases are shared with TRBD1. CDR1 and CDR2 (germline): MDHEN, SYDVKM. V lost 4 bases, J lost 3 bases, and 15 bases stayed unmatched. The CDR3 totals 18 residues. The CDR3 DNA sequence: TGTGCCAGCAGTTCCTCCCTCCGGGACAGGGAGTTTTACTATGGCTACACCTTC. Its protein is CASSSSLRDREFYYGYTF.

In its sample, this clone was seen once. The chain has TRBV14 and TRBJ2-2, with unresolved D. Trimming shortened V by 0 bases and J by 5 bases, and 16 bases separated the two germline ends. Germline CDR1 SGHDN, CDR2 FVKESK. CDR3 size: 17 residues. CDR3 sequence (DNA): TGTGCCAGCAGCCAAGATATCTTGAGAGTCGGGACCGGGGAGCTGTTTTTT. Translating gives CASSQDILRVGTGELFF.